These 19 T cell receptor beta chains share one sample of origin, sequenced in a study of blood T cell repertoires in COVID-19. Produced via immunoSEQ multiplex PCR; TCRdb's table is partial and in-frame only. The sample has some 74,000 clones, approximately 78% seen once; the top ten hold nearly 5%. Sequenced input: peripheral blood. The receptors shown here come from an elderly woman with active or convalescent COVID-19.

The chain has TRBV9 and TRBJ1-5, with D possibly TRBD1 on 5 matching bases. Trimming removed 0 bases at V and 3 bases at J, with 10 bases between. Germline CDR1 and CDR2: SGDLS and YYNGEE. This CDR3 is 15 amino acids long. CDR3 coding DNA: TGTGCCAGCAGCGTAGATCCAGGGCCCAATCAGCCCCAGCATTTT. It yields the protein CASSVDPGPNQPQHF.

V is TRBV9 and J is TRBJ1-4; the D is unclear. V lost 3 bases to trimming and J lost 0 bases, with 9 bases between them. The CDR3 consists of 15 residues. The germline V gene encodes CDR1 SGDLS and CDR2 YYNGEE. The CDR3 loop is CASSARSTTNEKLFF. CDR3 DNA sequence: TGTGCCAGCAGCGCGCGTTCGACAACTAATGAAAAACTGTTTTTT.

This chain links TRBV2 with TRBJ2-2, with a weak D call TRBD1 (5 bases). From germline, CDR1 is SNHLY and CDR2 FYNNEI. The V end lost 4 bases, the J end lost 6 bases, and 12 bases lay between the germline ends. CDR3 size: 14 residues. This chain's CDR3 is CASSGAPGSGELFF. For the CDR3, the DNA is TGTGCCAGCAGTGGGGCCCCAGGGTCCGGGGAGCTGTTTTTT.

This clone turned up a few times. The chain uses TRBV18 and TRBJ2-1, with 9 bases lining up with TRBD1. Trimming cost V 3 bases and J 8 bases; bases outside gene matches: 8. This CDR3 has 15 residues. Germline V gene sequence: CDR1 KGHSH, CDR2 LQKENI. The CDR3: CASSPGTGYVDEQFF. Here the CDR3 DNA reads TGTGCCAGCTCACCCGGGACAGGGTACGTCGATGAGCAGTTCTTC.

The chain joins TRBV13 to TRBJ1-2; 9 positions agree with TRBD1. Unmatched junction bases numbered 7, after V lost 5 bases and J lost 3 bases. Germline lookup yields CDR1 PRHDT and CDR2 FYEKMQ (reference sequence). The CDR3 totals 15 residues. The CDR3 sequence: CASSPRDREDYGYTF. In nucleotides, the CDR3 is TGTGCCAGCAGCCCCCGGGACAGGGAGGACTATGGCTACACCTTC.

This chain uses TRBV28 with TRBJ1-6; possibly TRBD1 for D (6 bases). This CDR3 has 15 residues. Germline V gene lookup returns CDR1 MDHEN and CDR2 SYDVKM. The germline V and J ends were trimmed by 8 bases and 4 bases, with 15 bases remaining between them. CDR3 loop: CASGPARGYNSPLHF. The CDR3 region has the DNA TGTGCCAGCGGGCCCGCCAGGGGTTATAATTCACCCCTCCACTTT.

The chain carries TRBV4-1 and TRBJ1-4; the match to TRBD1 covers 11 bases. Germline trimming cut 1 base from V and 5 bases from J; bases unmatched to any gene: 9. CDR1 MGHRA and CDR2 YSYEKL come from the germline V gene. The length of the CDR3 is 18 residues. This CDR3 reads CASSQGRHRTGGNEKLFF. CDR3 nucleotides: TGCGCCAGCAGCCAAGGTCGTCACAGGACAGGGGGCAATGAAAAACTGTTTTTT.

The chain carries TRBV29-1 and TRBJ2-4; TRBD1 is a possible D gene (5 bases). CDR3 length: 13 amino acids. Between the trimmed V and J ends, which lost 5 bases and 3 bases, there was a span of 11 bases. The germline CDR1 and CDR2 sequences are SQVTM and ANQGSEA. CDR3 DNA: TGCAGCGTTAGTGAGACAGACAAAAACATTCAGTACTTC. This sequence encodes CSVSETDKNIQYF.

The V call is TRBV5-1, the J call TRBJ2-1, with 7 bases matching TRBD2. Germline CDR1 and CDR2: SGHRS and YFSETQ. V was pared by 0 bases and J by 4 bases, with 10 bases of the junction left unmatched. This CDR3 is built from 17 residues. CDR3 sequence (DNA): TGCGCCAGCAGCTTGGGCGGGAGTGGTCGGTCATACAATGAGCAGTTCTTC. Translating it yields CASSLGGSGRSYNEQFF. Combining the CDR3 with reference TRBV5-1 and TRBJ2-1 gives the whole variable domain KAGVTQTPRYLIKTRGQQVTLSCSPISGHRSVSWYQQTPGQGLQFLFEYFSETQRNKGNFPGRFSGRQFSNSRSEMNVSTLELGDSALYLCASSLGGSGRSYNEQFFGPGTRLTVL.

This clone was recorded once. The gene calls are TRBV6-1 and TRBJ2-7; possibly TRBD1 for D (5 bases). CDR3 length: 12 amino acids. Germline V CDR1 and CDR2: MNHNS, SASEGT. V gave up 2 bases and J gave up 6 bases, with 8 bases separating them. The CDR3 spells CASSESRVEQYF. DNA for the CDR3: TGTGCCAGCAGTGAAAGCAGGGTCGAGCAGTACTTC.

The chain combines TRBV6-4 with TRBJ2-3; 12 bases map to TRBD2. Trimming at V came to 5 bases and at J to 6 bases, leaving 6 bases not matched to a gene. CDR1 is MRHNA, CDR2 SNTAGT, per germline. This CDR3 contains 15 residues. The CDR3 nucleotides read TGTGCCAGCAGTAAACTAGCGGGAGGAGGGGATACGCAGTATTTT. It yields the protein CASSKLAGGGDTQYF.

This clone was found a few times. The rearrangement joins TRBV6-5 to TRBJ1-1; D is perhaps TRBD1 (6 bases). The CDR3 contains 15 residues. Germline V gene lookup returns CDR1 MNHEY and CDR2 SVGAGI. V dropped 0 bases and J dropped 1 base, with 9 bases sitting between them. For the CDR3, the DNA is TGTGCCAGCAGTTACTCGATGACAGGGAACACTGAAGCTTTCTTT. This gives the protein CASSYSMTGNTEAFF.

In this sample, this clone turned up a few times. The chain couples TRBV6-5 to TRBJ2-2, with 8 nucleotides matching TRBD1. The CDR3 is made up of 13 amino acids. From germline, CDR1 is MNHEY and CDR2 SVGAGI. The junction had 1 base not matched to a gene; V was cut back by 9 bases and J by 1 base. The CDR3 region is CARGTGNTGELFF. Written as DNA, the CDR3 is TGTGCCAGGGGGACAGGGAACACCGGGGAGCTGTTTTTT.

The CDR3 region has the DNA TGTGCCTGGAGCCCCGGGACAGGGGATTATCAGCCCCAGCATTTT. This translates into CAWSPGTGDYQPQHF. The chain couples TRBV30 to TRBJ1-5, with 10 bases fitting TRBD1. Germline-derived CDR1 and CDR2 are GTSNPN and SVGIG (reference sequence). The CDR3 length is 15 residues. Germline trimming cut 3 bases from V and 5 bases from J; bases unmatched to any gene: 7.

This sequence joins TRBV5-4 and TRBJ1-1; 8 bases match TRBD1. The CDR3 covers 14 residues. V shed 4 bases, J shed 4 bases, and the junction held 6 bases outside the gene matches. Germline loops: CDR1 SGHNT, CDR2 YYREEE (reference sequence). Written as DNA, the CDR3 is TGTGCCAGCAGCGAGCAGGGGGCGCGCACTGAAGCTTTCTTT. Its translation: CASSEQGARTEAFF.

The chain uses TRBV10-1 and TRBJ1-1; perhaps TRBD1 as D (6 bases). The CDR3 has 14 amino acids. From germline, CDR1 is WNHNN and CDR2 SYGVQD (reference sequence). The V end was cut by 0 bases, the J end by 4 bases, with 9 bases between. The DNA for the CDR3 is TGCGCCAGCAGTGAGTCTCTGGGGGCCACTGAAGCTTTCTTT. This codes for CASSESLGATEAFF.

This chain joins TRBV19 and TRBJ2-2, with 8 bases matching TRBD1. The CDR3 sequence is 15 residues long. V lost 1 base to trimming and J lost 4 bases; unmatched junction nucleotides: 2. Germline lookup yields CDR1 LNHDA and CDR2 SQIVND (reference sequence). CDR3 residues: CASSIAGGVTGELFF. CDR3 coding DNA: TGTGCCAGTAGTATAGCAGGGGGCGTCACCGGGGAGCTGTTTTTT.

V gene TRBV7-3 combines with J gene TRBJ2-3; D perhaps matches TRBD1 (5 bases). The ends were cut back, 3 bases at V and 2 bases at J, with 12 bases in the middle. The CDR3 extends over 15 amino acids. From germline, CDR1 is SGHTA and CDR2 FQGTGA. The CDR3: CASSLAGLDTDTQYF. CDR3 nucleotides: TGTGCCAGCAGCTTGGCAGGGTTGGACACAGATACGCAGTATTTT.

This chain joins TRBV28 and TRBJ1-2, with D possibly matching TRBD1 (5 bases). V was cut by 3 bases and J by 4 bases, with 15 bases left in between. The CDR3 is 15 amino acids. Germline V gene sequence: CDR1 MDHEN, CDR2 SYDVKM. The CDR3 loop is CASSLAGSNTYGYTF. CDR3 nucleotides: TGTGCCAGCAGTTTGGCAGGGTCAAATACCTATGGCTACACCTTC.